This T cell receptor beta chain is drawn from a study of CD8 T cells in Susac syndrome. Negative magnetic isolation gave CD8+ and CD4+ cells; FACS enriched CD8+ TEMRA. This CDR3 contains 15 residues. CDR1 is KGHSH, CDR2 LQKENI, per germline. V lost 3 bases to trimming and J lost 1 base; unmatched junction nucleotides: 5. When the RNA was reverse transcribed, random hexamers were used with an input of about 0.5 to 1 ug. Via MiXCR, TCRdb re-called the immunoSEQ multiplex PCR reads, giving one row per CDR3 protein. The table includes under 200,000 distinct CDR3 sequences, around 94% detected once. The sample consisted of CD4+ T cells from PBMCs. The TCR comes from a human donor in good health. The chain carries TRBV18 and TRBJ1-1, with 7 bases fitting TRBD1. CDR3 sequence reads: CASSPTTGRNTEAFF. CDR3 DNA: TGTGCCAGCTCACCCACGACAGGGAGGAACACTGAAGCTTTCTTT.